The TCR beta chain described here comes from a study of blood T cells in healthy people across ages. Sample-barcoded 5' priming and a J-beta primer mix drove a second PCR of about 6 to 11 cycles. Sequencing yielded, for each sample, at least 3 million paired-end reads carrying CDR3. Using its own MiXCR run on the 5' RACE reads, TCRdb lists one record per CDR3 protein. The profile shows 1.8 million or so distinct CDR3 sequences, approximately 40% of them singletons. The CDR3 length is 17 residues. Germline-derived CDR1 and CDR2 are MGHDK and SYGVNS. V lost 9 bases and J lost 9; bases outside the gene matches: 21.

Material: blood. This receptor was taken from a human donor in good health. J is TRBJ2-7 and V is TRBV25-1; TRBD1 agrees at 12 bases. The chain's CDR3 is CASSLASGTGGALRQYF. Written as DNA, the CDR3 is TGTGCCAGTAGCTTGGCATCCGGGACAGGGGGCGCCCTTCGGCAGTACTTC.